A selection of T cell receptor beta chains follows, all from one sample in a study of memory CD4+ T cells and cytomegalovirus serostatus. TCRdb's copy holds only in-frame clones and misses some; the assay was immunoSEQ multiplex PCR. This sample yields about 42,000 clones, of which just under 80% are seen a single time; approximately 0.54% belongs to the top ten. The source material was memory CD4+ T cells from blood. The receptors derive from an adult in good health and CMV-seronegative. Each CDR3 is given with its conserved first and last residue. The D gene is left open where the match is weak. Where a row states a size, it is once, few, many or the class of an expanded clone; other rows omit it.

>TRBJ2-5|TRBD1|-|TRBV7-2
TGTGCCAGCAGCTTCTCCGGGACAGGGTCAAGATTCCTACAAGAGACCCAGTACTTC
CASSFSGTGSRFLQETQYF
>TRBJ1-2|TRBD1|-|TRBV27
TGTGCCAGCAGTGGACAGGGGGCGTACGGCTACACCTTC
CASSGQGAYGYTF
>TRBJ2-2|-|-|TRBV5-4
TGTGCCAGCAGCTTGGGACCGCTCAACACCGGGGAGCTGTTTTTT
CASSLGPLNTGELFF
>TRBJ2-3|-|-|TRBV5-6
TGTGCCAGCAGCTTGGCCCCAGATGGGGGAGATACGCAGTATTTT
CASSLAPDGGDTQYF
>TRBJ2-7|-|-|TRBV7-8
TGTGCCAGCAGCTCCCAGGGGTCCTCCTACGAGCAGTACTTC
CASSSQGSSYEQYF
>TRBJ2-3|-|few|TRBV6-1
TGTGCCAGCAGTGTTAAGGGAACGGCGCAGTATTTT
CASSVKGTAQYF
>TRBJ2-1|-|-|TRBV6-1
TGTGCCAGCAGTGAAGTCGCTCCGGGATCGCCCGAGCAGTTCTTC
CASSEVAPGSPEQFF
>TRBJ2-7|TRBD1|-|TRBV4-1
TGCGCCAGCAGCCACACCGCGTCCGGGACAGGGGCCTACGAGCAGTACTTC
CASSHTASGTGAYEQYF
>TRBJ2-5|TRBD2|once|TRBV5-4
TGTGCCAGCAGCCCGGGACTAGCTAATCAAGAGACCCAGTACTTC
CASSPGLANQETQYF
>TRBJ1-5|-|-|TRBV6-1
TGTGCCAGCAGTGATGCCAATTCCCAGCCCCAGCATTTT
CASSDANSQPQHF
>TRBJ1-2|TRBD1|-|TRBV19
TGTGCCAGTAGGCCGACAGGGGTTCAGTATGGCTACACCTTC
CASRPTGVQYGYTF
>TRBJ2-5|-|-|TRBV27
TGTGCCAGCAGTTCCCTTACAGGGGGGGGCCAAGAGACCCAGTACTTC
CASSSLTGGGQETQYF
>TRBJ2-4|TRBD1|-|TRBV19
TGTGCCAGTAAAGACGGACAGGTAGCCAAAAACATTCAGTACTTC
CASKDGQVAKNIQYF
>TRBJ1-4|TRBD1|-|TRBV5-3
TGTGCCAGAAGCTTCCCACAGGGGCCGGGTTTTACCTCGGCTGAAAAACTGTTTTTT
CARSFPQGPGFTSAEKLFF
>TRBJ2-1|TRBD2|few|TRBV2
TGTGCCAGCAGTTATAACGGGGACTATCCTCCGGGCAATGAGCAGTTCTTC
CASSYNGDYPPGNEQFF
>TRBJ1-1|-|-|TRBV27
TGTGCCAGCAGTTCTAGGTCCAACACTGAAGCTTTCTTT
CASSSRSNTEAFF
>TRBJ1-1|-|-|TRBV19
TGTGCCAGTAGTATGCAGGGTCGGACTGAAGCTTTCTTT
CASSMQGRTEAFF
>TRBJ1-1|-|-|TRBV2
TGTGCCAGCCCCCCTGAAGCTTTCTTT
CASPPEAFF
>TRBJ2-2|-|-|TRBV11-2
TGTGCCAGCAGCTTAGGAGGGGGTACCGGGGAGCTGTTTTTT
CASSLGGGTGELFF
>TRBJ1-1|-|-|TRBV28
TGTGCCAGCATATCGGGGGATAGTCGATACACTGAAGCTTTCTTT
CASISGDSRYTEAFF
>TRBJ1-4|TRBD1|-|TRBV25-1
TGTGCCAGCAGTGAATACGGCAGGGGGCTTTTTTTT
CASSEYGRGLFF
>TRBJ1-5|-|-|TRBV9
TGTGCCAGCAGCGTAGGGCCCTGGGAGCCCCAGCATTTT
CASSVGPWEPQHF
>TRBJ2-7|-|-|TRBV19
TGTGCCAGTAGTACCCCCGGGCCCGATGTCGAGCAGTACTTC
CASSTPGPDVEQYF
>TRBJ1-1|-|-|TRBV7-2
TGTGCCAGCAGCGACCAGGAAACCACTGAAGCTTTCTTT
CASSDQETTEAFF
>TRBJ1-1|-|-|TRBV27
TGTGCCAGCAGTTTATCGGAGGGATTCACTGAAGCTTTCTTT
CASSLSEGFTEAFF
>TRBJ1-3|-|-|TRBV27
TGTGCCAGCAGTTTAGGGCGAGTTTGGGGAAACACCATATATTTT
CASSLGRVWGNTIYF
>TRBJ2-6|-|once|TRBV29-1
TGCAGCGTCCAAACTGGGGCCAACGTCCTGACTTTC
CSVQTGANVLTF